The rows below give T cell receptor beta chains drawn from one sample of a study of regulatory T cells in long-lasting Graves disease. TCRdb reprocessed the multiplex PCR reads with MiXCR, giving one entry per CDR3 protein. The sample lists hundreds of thousands of distinct CDR3 sequences, over 15% occurring once. These data also formed part of another study, on T cells in Graves' hyperthyroidism and ophthalmopathy.

Material: peripheral blood mononuclear cells (PBMCs), obtained at new diagnosis, from a patient treated with antithyroid drugs. These TCRs come from a man aged 35 to 55 with Graves disease. Both conserved end residues are part of each CDR3. The order of the fields is D gene, V gene, J gene, clone size, CDR3 protein, CDR3 DNA. A D gene is named only where the DNA matches it firmly. Not all rows give a size; the values are once, few, many and, for expanded clones, a class.

d_call: NA
v_call: TRBV15
j_call: TRBJ1-5
clone_size: few
cdr3_aa: CATSRGWVSRPSNQPQHF
cdr3_nt: TGTGCCACCAGCAGAGGCTGGGTGTCGCGGCCCAGCAATCAGCCCCAGCATTTT

d_call: NA
v_call: TRBV5-1
j_call: TRBJ1-6
clone_size: NA
cdr3_aa: CASSRWGASGLHF
cdr3_nt: TGCGCCAGCAGCCGTTGGGGGGCCTCGGGCCTCCACTTT

d_call: NA
v_call: TRBV4-2
j_call: TRBJ2-5
clone_size: NA
cdr3_aa: CASSQDPHEQETQYF
cdr3_nt: TGTGCCAGCAGCCAAGATCCCCACGAACAAGAGACCCAGTACTTC

d_call: TRBD1
v_call: TRBV5-1
j_call: TRBJ1-4
clone_size: few
cdr3_aa: CASSRGQGLANEKLFF
cdr3_nt: TGCGCCAGCAGCCGGGGACAGGGACTTGCTAATGAAAAACTGTTTTTT

d_call: TRBD1
v_call: TRBV11-3
j_call: TRBJ2-7
clone_size: many
cdr3_aa: CASSGQGSGEQYF
cdr3_nt: TGTGCCAGCAGCGGACAGGGATCGGGTGAGCAGTACTTC

d_call: NA
v_call: TRBV18
j_call: TRBJ2-7
clone_size: many
cdr3_aa: CASSPPETWPEQYF
cdr3_nt: TGTGCCAGCTCACCACCCGAAACATGGCCCGAGCAGTACTTC

d_call: NA
v_call: TRBV10-3
j_call: TRBJ1-6
clone_size: many
cdr3_aa: CAISESMAYNSPLHF
cdr3_nt: TGTGCCATCAGTGAGTCGATGGCCTATAATTCACCCCTCCACTTT

d_call: NA
v_call: TRBV28
j_call: TRBJ1-2
clone_size: many
cdr3_aa: CASSSSSDRNYGYTF
cdr3_nt: TGTGCCAGCAGCTCTTCCTCGGACAGAAACTATGGCTACACCTTC

d_call: NA
v_call: TRBV2
j_call: TRBJ1-6
clone_size: many
cdr3_aa: CASSPNGGSLHF
cdr3_nt: TGTGCCAGCAGTCCAAATGGGGGGTCCCTCCACTTT

d_call: TRBD1
v_call: TRBV2
j_call: TRBJ1-2
clone_size: many
cdr3_aa: CASSYMTGYYGYTF
cdr3_nt: TGTGCCAGCAGTTACATGACAGGGTACTATGGCTACACCTTC

d_call: NA
v_call: TRBV2
j_call: TRBJ1-6
clone_size: many
cdr3_aa: CASKLGSPSSPLHF
cdr3_nt: TGTGCCAGCAAGCTGGGTTCACCGTCGTCACCCCTCCACTTT

d_call: TRBD2
v_call: TRBV7-6
j_call: TRBJ2-7
clone_size: NA
cdr3_aa: CASSLALAGGLGDERYF
cdr3_nt: TGTGCCAGCAGCTTAGCGCTAGCGGGGGGACTGGGCGACGAGCGGTACTTC

d_call: NA
v_call: TRBV7-9
j_call: TRBJ1-2
clone_size: NA
cdr3_aa: CASSLALGEGGYTF
cdr3_nt: TGTGCCAGCAGCTTAGCTCTGGGGGAGGGAGGCTACACCTTC

d_call: TRBD1
v_call: TRBV5-1
j_call: TRBJ2-1
clone_size: few
cdr3_aa: CASSSGTGADEQFF
cdr3_nt: TGCGCCAGCAGCTCTGGTACAGGGGCCGATGAGCAGTTCTTC

d_call: NA
v_call: TRBV28
j_call: TRBJ2-1
clone_size: many
cdr3_aa: CASSGLRGGRGEQFF
cdr3_nt: TGTGCCAGCAGTGGTTTGAGGGGGGGCCGGGGTGAGCAGTTCTTC

d_call: NA
v_call: TRBV2
j_call: TRBJ2-2
clone_size: many
cdr3_aa: CASSPRRLNTGELFF
cdr3_nt: TGTGCCAGCAGCCCCAGGCGGTTAAACACCGGGGAGCTGTTTTTT

d_call: TRBD2
v_call: TRBV6-2/TRBV6-3
j_call: TRBJ2-3
clone_size: many
cdr3_aa: CASSKMGLADPSPRNTDTQYF
cdr3_nt: TGTGCCAGCAGTAAAATGGGACTAGCGGACCCTTCGCCCCGCAACACAGATACGCAGTATTTT

d_call: NA
v_call: TRBV3-1
j_call: TRBJ2-7
clone_size: many
cdr3_aa: CASSPPRGGTANIYEQYF
cdr3_nt: TGTGCCAGCAGCCCCCCCCGGGGCGGGACAGCGAACATCTACGAGCAGTACTTC